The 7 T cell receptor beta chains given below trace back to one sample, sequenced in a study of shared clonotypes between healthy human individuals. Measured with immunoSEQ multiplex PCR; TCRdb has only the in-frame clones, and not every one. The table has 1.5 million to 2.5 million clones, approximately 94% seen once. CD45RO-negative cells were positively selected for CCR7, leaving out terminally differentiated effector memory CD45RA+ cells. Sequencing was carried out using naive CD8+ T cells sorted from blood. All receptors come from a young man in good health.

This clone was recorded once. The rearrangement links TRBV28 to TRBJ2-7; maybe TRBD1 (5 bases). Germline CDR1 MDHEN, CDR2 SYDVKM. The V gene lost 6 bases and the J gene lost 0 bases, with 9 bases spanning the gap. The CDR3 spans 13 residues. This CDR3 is CASRQVSSYEQYF. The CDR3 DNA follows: TGTGCCAGCAGACAGGTGAGCTCCTACGAGCAGTACTTC.

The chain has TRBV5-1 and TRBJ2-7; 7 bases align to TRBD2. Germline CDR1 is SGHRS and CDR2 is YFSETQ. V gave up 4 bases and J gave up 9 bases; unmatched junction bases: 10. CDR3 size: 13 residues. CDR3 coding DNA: TGCGCCAGCAGCCCCGGACTAGTGGTTGGGCAGTACTTC. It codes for CASSPGLVVGQYF. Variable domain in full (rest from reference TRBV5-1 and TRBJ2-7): KAGVTQTPRYLIKTRGQQVTLSCSPISGHRSVSWYQQTPGQGLQFLFEYFSETQRNKGNFPGRFSGRQFSNSRSEMNVSTLELGDSALYLCASSPGLVVGQYFGPGTRLTVT.

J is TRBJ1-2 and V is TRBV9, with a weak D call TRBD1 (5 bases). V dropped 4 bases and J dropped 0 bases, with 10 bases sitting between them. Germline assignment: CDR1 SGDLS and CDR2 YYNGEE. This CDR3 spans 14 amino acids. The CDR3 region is CASSSRQSNYGYTF. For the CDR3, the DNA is TGTGCCAGCAGCTCACGACAGTCTAACTATGGCTACACCTTC.

The DNA for the CDR3 is TGTGCCAGCAGCCCCCAACATACCAACACAGATACGCAGTATTTT. Residues: CASSPQHTNTDTQYF. V gene TRBV7-9 combines with J gene TRBJ2-3; the D is unclear. CDR3 length equals 15 residues. From germline, CDR1 is SEHNR and CDR2 FQNEAQ (reference sequence). Trimming removed 5 bases from V and 2 bases from J, with 14 bases in between.

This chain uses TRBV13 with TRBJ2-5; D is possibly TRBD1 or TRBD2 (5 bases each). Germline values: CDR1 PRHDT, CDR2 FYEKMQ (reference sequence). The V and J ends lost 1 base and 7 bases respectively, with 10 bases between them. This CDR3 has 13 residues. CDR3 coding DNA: TGTGCCAGCAGCTTAGCGGGACCGGGGACCCAGTACTTC. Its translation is CASSLAGPGTQYF.

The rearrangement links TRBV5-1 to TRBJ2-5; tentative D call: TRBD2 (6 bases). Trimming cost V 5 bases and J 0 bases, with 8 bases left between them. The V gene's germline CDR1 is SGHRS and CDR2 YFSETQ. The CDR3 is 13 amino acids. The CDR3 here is CASSTGDQETQYF. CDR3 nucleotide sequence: TGCGCCAGCAGTACGGGGGACCAAGAGACCCAGTACTTC.

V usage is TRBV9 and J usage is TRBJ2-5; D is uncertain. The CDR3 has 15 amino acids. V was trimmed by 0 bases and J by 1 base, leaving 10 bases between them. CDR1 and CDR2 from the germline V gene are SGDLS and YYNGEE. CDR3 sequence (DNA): TGTGCCAGCAGCGTAGAGGGTAGCCGCCAAGAGACCCAGTACTTC. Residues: CASSVEGSRQETQYF.